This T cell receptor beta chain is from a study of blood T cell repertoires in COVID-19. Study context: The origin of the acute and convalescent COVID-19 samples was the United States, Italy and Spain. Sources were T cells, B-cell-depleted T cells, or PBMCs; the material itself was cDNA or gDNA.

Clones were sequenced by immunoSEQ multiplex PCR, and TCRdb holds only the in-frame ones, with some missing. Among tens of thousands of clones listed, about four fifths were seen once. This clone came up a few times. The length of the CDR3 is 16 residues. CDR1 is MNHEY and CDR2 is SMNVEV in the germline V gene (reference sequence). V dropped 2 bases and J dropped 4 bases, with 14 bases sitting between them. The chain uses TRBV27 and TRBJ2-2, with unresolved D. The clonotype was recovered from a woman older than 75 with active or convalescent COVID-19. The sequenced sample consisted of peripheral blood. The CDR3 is CASSLKKLPGTGELFF. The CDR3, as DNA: TGTGCCAGCAGTTTAAAGAAATTACCGGGCACCGGGGAGCTGTTTTTT.